This T cell receptor beta chain originates from a study of identical twins. Trimming removed 0 bases at V and 1 base at J, with 11 bases between. Germline lookup yields CDR1 LNHNV and CDR2 YYDKDF (reference sequence). The CDR3 is made up of 16 amino acids. With regard to this clonotype: Its antigen is not identified.

Findings and caveats of the study: Carriage of fewer insertions was seen in abundant cord blood beta clonotypes, whereas memory repertoires showed none.

Each CDR3 protein gets one entry after TCRdb re-called the 5' RACE reads with MiXCR. The sample has under 350,000 distinct CDR3 sequences, around 9.7% seen once. The data also belong to a second study, concerning yellow fever vaccine responses in identical twins.

The material sequenced was CD8+ T cells sorted from blood. The source is a woman younger than 35 in good health. The V and J genes are TRBV15 and TRBJ2-3, with D perhaps matching TRBD1 or TRBD2 (6 bases each). CDR3 sequence reads: CATSRDPGAGTDTQYF. CDR3 nucleotide sequence: TGTGCCACCAGCAGAGATCCGGGGGCCGGCACAGATACGCAGTATTTT.